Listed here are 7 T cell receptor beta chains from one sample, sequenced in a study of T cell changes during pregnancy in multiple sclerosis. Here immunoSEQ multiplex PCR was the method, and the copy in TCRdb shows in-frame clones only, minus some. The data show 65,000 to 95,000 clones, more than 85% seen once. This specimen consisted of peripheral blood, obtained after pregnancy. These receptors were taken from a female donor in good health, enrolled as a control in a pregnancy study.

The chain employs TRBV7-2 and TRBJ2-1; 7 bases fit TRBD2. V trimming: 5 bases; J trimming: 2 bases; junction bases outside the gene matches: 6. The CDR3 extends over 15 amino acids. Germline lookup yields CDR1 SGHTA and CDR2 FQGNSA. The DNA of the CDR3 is TGTGCCAGCAGCCCCCAGAGCGGGACCTACAATGAGCAGTTCTTC. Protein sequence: CASSPQSGTYNEQFF.

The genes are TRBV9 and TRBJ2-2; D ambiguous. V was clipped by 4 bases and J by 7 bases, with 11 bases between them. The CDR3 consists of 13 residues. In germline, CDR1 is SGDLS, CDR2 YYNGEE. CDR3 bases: TGTGCCAGCAGCCCCTCGCGAGGCGGGGAGCTGTTTTTT. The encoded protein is CASSPSRGGELFF. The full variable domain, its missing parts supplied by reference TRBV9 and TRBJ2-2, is DSGVTQTPKHLITATGQRVTLRCSPRSGDLSVYWYQQSLDQGLQFLIQYYNGEERAKGNILERFSAQQFPDLHSELNLSSLELGDSALYFCASSPSRGGELFFGEGSRLTVL.

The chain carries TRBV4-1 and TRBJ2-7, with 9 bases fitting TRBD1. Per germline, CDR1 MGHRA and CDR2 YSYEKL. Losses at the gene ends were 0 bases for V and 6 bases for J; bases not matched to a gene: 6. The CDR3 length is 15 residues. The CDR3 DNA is TGCGCCAGCAGCCAAGATGGGACAGGGTACGGCGAGCAGTACTTC. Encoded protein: CASSQDGTGYGEQYF.

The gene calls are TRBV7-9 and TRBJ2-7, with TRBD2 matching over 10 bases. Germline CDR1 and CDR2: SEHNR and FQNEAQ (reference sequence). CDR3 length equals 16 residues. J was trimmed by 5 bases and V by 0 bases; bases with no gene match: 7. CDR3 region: CASSLALLLAGDEQYF. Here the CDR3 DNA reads TGTGCCAGCAGCTTAGCGCTCCTCCTAGCGGGAGACGAGCAGTACTTC.

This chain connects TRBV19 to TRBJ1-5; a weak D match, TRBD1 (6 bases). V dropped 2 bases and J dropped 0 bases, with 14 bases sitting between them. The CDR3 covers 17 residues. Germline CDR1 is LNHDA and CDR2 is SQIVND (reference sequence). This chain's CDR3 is CASSIHPGQISNQPQHF. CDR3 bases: TGTGCCAGTAGTATACACCCGGGACAAATTAGCAATCAGCCCCAGCATTTT.

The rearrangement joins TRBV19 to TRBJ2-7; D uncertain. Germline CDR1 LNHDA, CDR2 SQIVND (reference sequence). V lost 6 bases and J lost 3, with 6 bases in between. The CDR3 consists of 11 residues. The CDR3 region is CASSQDYEQYF. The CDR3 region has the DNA TGTGCCAGTAGCCAGGACTACGAGCAGTACTTC. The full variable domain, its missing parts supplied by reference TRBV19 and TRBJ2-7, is DGGITQSPKYLFRKEGQNVTLSCEQNLNHDAMYWYRQDPGQGLRLIYYSQIVNDFQKGDIAEGYSVSREKKESFPLTVTSAQKNPTAFYLCASSQDYEQYFGPGTRLTVT.

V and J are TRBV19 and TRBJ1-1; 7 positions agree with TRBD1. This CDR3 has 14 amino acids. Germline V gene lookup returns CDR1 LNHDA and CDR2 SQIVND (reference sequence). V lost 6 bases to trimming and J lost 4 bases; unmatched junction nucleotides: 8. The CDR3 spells CASRGQLIGTEAFF. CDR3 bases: TGTGCCAGTAGGGGACAGTTGATTGGCACTGAAGCTTTCTTT.